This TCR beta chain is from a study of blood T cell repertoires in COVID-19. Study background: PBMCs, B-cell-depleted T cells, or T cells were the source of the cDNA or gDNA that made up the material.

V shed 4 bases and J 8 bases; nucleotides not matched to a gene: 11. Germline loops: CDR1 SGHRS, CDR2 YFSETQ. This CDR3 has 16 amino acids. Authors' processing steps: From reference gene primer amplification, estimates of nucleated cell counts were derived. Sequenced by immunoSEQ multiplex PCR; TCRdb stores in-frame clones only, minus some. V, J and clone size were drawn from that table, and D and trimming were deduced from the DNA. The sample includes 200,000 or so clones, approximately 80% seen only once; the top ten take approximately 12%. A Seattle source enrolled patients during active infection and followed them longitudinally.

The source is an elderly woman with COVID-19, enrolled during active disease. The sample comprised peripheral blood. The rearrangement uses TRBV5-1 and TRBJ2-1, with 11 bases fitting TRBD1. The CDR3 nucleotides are TGCGCCAGCAGCCCCCCGGACAGGGGGCTGGGGGATGAGCAGTTCTTC. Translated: CASSPPDRGLGDEQFF.